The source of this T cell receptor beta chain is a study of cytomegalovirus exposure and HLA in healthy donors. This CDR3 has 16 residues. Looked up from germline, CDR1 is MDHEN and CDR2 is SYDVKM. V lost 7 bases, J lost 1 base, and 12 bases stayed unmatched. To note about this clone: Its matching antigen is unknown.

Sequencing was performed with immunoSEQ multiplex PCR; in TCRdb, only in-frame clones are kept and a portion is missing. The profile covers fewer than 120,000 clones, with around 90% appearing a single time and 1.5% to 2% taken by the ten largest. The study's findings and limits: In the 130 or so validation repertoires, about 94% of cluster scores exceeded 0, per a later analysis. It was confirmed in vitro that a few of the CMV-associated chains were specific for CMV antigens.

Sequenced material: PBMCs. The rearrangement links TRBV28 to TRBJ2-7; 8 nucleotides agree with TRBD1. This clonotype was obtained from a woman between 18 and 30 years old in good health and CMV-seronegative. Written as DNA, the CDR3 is TGTGCCAGCAACGACCTCAGGGGGCATAAGTCCTACGAGCAGTACTTC. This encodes CASNDLRGHKSYEQYF.